The T cell receptor beta chain described here comes from a study of cytomegalovirus exposure and HLA in healthy donors. Study-level background: Under 85% of roughly 430 genotyped donors fell in the Caucasian-associated ancestry cluster.

Primers for the PCR totalled 60 Vbeta and 13 Jbeta. Only in-frame clones appear in the TCRdb table, and some are missing; sequencing was by immunoSEQ multiplex PCR. The sample consists of about 190,000 clones, about 81% of them appearing once. CDR3 length equals 14 residues. CDR1 is MDHEN and CDR2 is SYDVKM in the germline V gene. With 10 bases clipped from V and 2 bases from J, the junction kept 10 bases outside the gene matches. Specimen: PBMCs. The TCR comes from a man aged 18 to 35 in good health and CMV-seronegative. The chain carries TRBV28 and TRBJ2-7; 8 bases are a match to TRBD1. CDR3 residues: CAIQGARATYEQYF. As DNA, the CDR3 is TGTGCCATCCAGGGGGCCCGGGCCACCTACGAGCAGTACTTC.